This TCR beta chain was observed in a study of blood T cell repertoires in COVID-19. Across the whole study: From T cells, B-cell-depleted T cells, or PBMCs came the material, which was cDNA or gDNA.

V lost 0 bases, J lost 8 bases, and 11 bases lay in between. Germline assignment: CDR1 SGHRS and CDR2 YFSETQ. The CDR3 spans 13 residues. Source study methods: Nucleated cell counts were estimated from reference gene primer amplification. Profiled with immunoSEQ multiplex PCR; TCRdb holds only in-frame clones, not every one. Clone size and V and J calls were adopted from that table, with D and trimming inferred from the DNA. The sample comprises 80,000 to 95,000 clones, 85% to 90% of which are singletons, and approximately 21% rests with the top ten. The chain joins TRBV5-1 to TRBJ1-2, with D unresolved. The material sequenced was peripheral blood. The sequence came from a woman aged 80 or over in a cohort sampled during active or convalescent COVID-19. The CDR3: CASSLATGRGYTF. In nucleotides, the CDR3 is TGCGCCAGCAGCTTGGCAACCGGGAGAGGCTACACCTTC.